This passage covers 29 T cell receptor beta chains from one sample sequenced in a study of blood T cell repertoires in COVID-19. Only in-frame clones appear in the TCRdb table, and some are missing; sequencing was by immunoSEQ multiplex PCR. Seen here are around 140,000 clones, about four fifths observed once, and the top ten hold more than 1.3%. The source material was peripheral blood. The origin of the receptors is a man in his sixties with acute or convalescent COVID-19.

The chain links TRBV5-4 to TRBJ2-7, with D possibly TRBD1 on 5 matching bases. Germline V gene lookup returns CDR1 SGHNT and CDR2 YYREEE (reference sequence). The CDR3 is 13 amino acids. Between the trimmed V and J ends, which lost 2 bases and 2 bases, there was a span of 8 bases. CDR3 sequence: CASSFQGTYEQYF. The CDR3 coding sequence is TGTGCCAGCAGCTTTCAGGGAACCTACGAGCAGTACTTC.

The V and J genes are TRBV5-1 and TRBJ2-5, with D possibly matching TRBD1 (6 bases). V gave up 4 bases and J gave up 3 bases, with 7 bases separating them. CDR3 length equals 12 residues. CDR1 is SGHRS and CDR2 is YFSETQ in the germline V gene. The CDR3, as DNA: TGCGCCAGCAGCAACAGGGAAGAGACCCAGTACTTC. Encoded protein: CASSNREETQYF.

The V gene is TRBV5-1, the J gene TRBJ2-5, with D maybe TRBD2 (9 bases). The CDR3 length is 19 residues. The ends were cut back, 4 bases at V and 1 base at J, with 26 bases in the middle. Germline V gene lookup returns CDR1 SGHRS and CDR2 YFSETQ. The CDR3 DNA reads TGCGCCAGCAGCCTCGGACAGGGCCAGCGGGGGGCTTTCCAAGAGACCCAGTACTTC. It specifies CASSLGQGQRGAFQETQYF.

The chain couples TRBV29-1 to TRBJ2-5; TRBD1 matches at 7 bases. The CDR3 spans 13 residues. Per the germline V gene, CDR1 is SQVTM and CDR2 is ANQGSEA. V was clipped by 4 bases and J by 2 bases; unmatched bases: 4. CDR3 nucleotides: TGCAGCGTTGGGGCAGGGGGTCAAGAGACCCAGTACTTC. Protein: CSVGAGGQETQYF.

The rearrangement uses TRBV15 and TRBJ2-1; D is undetermined. Germline CDR1 and CDR2: LNHNV and YYDKDF (reference sequence). V was shortened by 3 bases and J by 10 bases, with 10 bases between the two germline ends. The CDR3 is made up of 12 amino acids. Here the CDR3 DNA reads TGTGCCACCAGCAGCCCCCTGAGGGAGCAGTTCTTC. Translating gives CATSSPLREQFF. The full variable domain, rest sourced from reference TRBV15 and TRBJ2-1, is DAMVIQNPRYQVTQFGKPVTLSCSQTLNHNVMYWYQQKSSQAPKLLFHYYDKDFNNEADTPDNFQSRRPNTSFCFLDIRSPGLGDTAMYLCATSSPLREQFFGPGTRLTVL.

This chain links TRBV7-3 with TRBJ2-3; the match to TRBD1 covers 8 bases. This CDR3 spans 15 amino acids. The germline gives CDR1 SGHTA, CDR2 FQGTGA. The V segment lost 3 bases and the J segment 2 bases; nucleotides outside the gene matches: 4. The CDR3 nucleotides read TGTGCCAGCAGCTTCGACAGGGGAGCCACAGATACGCAGTATTTT. Translated: CASSFDRGATDTQYF.

This clone was picked up one time. V usage is TRBV19 and J usage is TRBJ1-1; the match to TRBD1 covers 7 bases. Germline CDR1 reads LNHDA; CDR2 reads SQIVND (reference sequence). The trim removed 4 bases at V and 7 bases at J, leaving 12 bases unmatched. This CDR3 contains 15 residues. CDR3 protein: CASSRAAGQTDEAFF. In nucleotides, the CDR3 is TGTGCCAGTAGTAGGGCCGCGGGACAGACAGATGAAGCTTTCTTT.

This sequence joins TRBV18 and TRBJ1-1; 8 bases match TRBD1. V was pared by 2 bases and J by 7 bases, with 6 bases of the junction left unmatched. Per germline, CDR1 KGHSH and CDR2 LQKENI. This CDR3 contains 14 residues. The CDR3 DNA reads as TGTGCCAGCTCACCAATTCAGGGGGCTCTTGAAGCTTTCTTT. It codes for CASSPIQGALEAFF.

V is TRBV5-4 and J is TRBJ1-1; no firm D call. This CDR3 is built from 15 residues. Trimming stripped 0 bases from V and 1 base from J, with 10 bases between. Germline CDR1 and CDR2: SGHNT and YYREEE (reference sequence). The CDR3 nucleotides read TGTGCCAGCAGCTTGGACCTATGGTCGAACACTGAAGCTTTCTTT. Translation gives CASSLDLWSNTEAFF. The full variable domain, in which reference TRBV5-4 and TRBJ1-1 provide the parts outside the CDR3, is ETGVTQSPTHLIKTRGQQVTLRCSSQSGHNTVSWYQQALGQGPQFIFQYYREEENGRGNFPPRFSGLQFPNYSSELNVNALELDDSALYLCASSLDLWSNTEAFFGQGTRLTVV.

This sequence joins TRBV7-3 and TRBJ2-3; tentative D call: TRBD1 (6 bases). The CDR3 spans 13 residues. CDR1 and CDR2 (germline): SGHTA, FQGTGA. Trimming shortened V by 5 bases and J by 7 bases, and 13 bases separated the two germline ends. CDR3 in DNA: TGTGCCAGCAGCGTTGACAGGCCTAATACGCAGTATTTT. Amino acids: CASSVDRPNTQYF.

The chain links TRBV5-4 to TRBJ2-7; 8 nucleotides line up with TRBD2. This CDR3 has 15 amino acids. The germline gives CDR1 SGHNT, CDR2 YYREEE (reference sequence). V was pared by 2 bases and J by 4 bases, with 8 bases of the junction left unmatched. This CDR3 is CASSLRSGGGYEQYF. DNA of the CDR3: TGTGCCAGCAGCTTAAGGTCGGGGGGGGGATACGAGCAGTACTTC.

The V and J genes are TRBV24-1 and TRBJ1-2, with D possibly matching TRBD1 (5 bases). V shed 4 bases and J shed 2 bases, with 16 bases lying between them. This CDR3 has 16 amino acids. Germline CDR1 and CDR2: KGHDR and SFDVKD. The CDR3 reads CATSDRPPTVNYGYTF. In DNA, the CDR3 is TGTGCCACCAGTGACCGACCCCCGACAGTAAACTATGGCTACACCTTC.

The chain carries TRBV10-3 and TRBJ2-5, with 9 bases fitting TRBD1. J lost 3 bases, V lost 6 bases, and 11 bases had no gene match. The germline CDR1 and CDR2 sequences are ENHRY and SYGVKD. The CDR3 length is 16 residues. The CDR3, as DNA: TGTGCCATCAGCACCACCGTACAGGGGGCCAAAGAGACCCAGTACTTC. Encoded protein: CAISTTVQGAKETQYF.

CDR3 residues: CASSNLGRLAGGYEQYF. CDR3 DNA sequence: TGTGCCAGCAGCAACCTGGGCCGACTAGCGGGAGGGTACGAGCAGTACTTC. V and J are TRBV7-2 and TRBJ2-7; 14 bases fit TRBD2. The V and J ends lost 5 bases and 4 bases, in that order; junction bases with no gene match: 10. The CDR3 has 17 residues. Germline V gives CDR1 SGHTA, CDR2 FQGNSA.

The V gene is TRBV6-5, the J gene TRBJ1-5; perhaps TRBD1 as D (6 bases). CDR1 and CDR2 (germline): MNHEY, SVGAGI. The CDR3 length is 15 residues. Trimming took 6 bases from V and 1 from J, leaving 13 bases between them. The CDR3 region has the DNA TGTGCCAGCAGGGAGATCAGGGGAAGCAATCAGCCCCAGCATTTT. Its protein is CASREIRGSNQPQHF.

The rearrangement joins TRBV5-5 to TRBJ1-6; D perhaps matches TRBD1 (5 bases). V lost 4 bases and J lost 9, with 20 bases in between. Per the germline V gene, CDR1 is SGHKS and CDR2 is YYEKEE (reference sequence). The CDR3 loop spans 16 amino acids. CDR3 region: CASSQRAGVKASPLHF. The CDR3 coding sequence is TGTGCCAGCAGCCAGCGAGCGGGGGTGAAGGCTTCACCCCTCCACTTT.

V and J are TRBV19 and TRBJ1-5, with 8 bases lining up with TRBD1. The germline CDR1 and CDR2 sequences are LNHDA and SQIVND (reference sequence). With 2 bases clipped from V and 5 bases from J, the junction kept 2 bases outside the gene matches. This CDR3 has 14 amino acids. CDR3 coding DNA: TGTGCCAGTAGTATACAGACAGGGGATCAGCCCCAGCATTTT. Residues: CASSIQTGDQPQHF. The variable domain in full, completed from reference TRBV19 and TRBJ1-5, reads DGGITQSPKYLFRKEGQNVTLSCEQNLNHDAMYWYRQDPGQGLRLIYYSQIVNDFQKGDIAEGYSVSREKKESFPLTVTSAQKNPTAFYLCASSIQTGDQPQHFGDGTRLSIL.

This clone was counted a single time. The chain recombines TRBV5-6 with TRBJ2-7; the D is unclear. Germline assignment: CDR1 SGHDT and CDR2 YYEEEE. V was cut by 0 bases and J by 6 bases, with 4 bases left in between. The CDR3 contains 11 residues. The CDR3 DNA sequence: TGTGCCAGCAGCTTGGCCCTCGAGCAGTACTTC. As protein: CASSLALEQYF.

The chain combines TRBV6-5 with TRBJ2-7; D unresolved. Per the germline V gene, CDR1 is MNHEY and CDR2 is SVGAGI. The germline V and J ends were trimmed by 2 bases and 0 bases, with 8 bases remaining between them. The CDR3 runs to 14 residues. This chain's CDR3 is CASSYERNSYEQYF. CDR3 DNA sequence: TGTGCCAGCAGTTACGAGAGGAACTCCTACGAGCAGTACTTC.

This clone turned up a few times. A much larger clone is a single base away; this may be a read error. This rearrangement joins TRBV7-9 to TRBJ2-7; 7 bases line up with TRBD2. The CDR3 runs 14 residues. V lost 1 base, J lost 0 bases, and 0 bases stayed unmatched. The germline CDR1 and CDR2 sequences are SEHNR and FQNEAQ (reference sequence). The chain's CDR3 is CASSLGDYSYEQYF. The CDR3 region has the DNA TGTGCCAGCAGCTTAGGGGACTACTCCTACGAGCAGTACTTC.

This chain uses TRBV11-2 with TRBJ2-7; 7 nucleotides align to TRBD1. The J segment lost 1 base and the V segment lost 0 bases, leaving 3 bases of the junction unmatched. Germline V gene lookup returns CDR1 SGHAT and CDR2 FQNNGV. This CDR3 has 15 amino acids. The CDR3 sequence is CASSLERQGSYEQYF. CDR3 bases: TGTGCCAGCAGCTTAGAGCGACAGGGTTCCTACGAGCAGTACTTC.

This rearrangement joins TRBV6-6 to TRBJ1-5, with 9 nucleotides matching TRBD1. V lost 2 bases, J lost 6 bases, and 8 bases stayed unmatched. The V gene's germline CDR1 is MNHNY and CDR2 SVGAGI (reference sequence). The length of the CDR3 is 16 residues. In DNA, the CDR3 is TGTGCCAGCAGTTACACGGGACAGGGAGAAGGTCAGCCCCAGCATTTT. It is translated as CASSYTGQGEGQPQHF.

This sequence joins TRBV15 and TRBJ2-7, with TRBD2 identical over 11 bases. V dropped 3 bases and J dropped 3; count of bases not matched to a gene: 10. CDR3 length: 17 amino acids. Germline CDR1 reads LNHNV; CDR2 reads YYDKDF (reference sequence). This CDR3 reads CATSRGLGLAENYEQYF. The CDR3 DNA is TGTGCCACCAGCAGGGGTTTGGGACTAGCGGAAAACTACGAGCAGTACTTC.

The rearrangement links TRBV5-8 to TRBJ1-1, with 10 bases fitting TRBD1. The CDR3 contains 14 residues. The V gene end was trimmed by 3 bases and the J gene end by 6 bases; junction bases not matched to a gene: 5. Per the germline V gene, CDR1 is SGHTS and CDR2 is YDEGEE. The CDR3 DNA is TGTGCCAGCAGCTGGGACAGGGGAGGGTCTGAAGCTTTCTTT. This sequence encodes CASSWDRGGSEAFF.

The rearrangement joins TRBV30 to TRBJ1-3; D is perhaps TRBD1 (5 bases). Germline V CDR1 and CDR2: GTSNPN, SVGIG (reference sequence). Between the trimmed V and J ends, which lost 1 base and 4 bases, there was a span of 11 bases. This CDR3 contains 14 residues. CDR3 residues: CAWSADSRGNTIYF. CDR3 bases: TGTGCCTGGAGTGCCGACAGCCGGGGAAACACCATATATTTT.

The rearrangement links TRBV27 to TRBJ1-4, with 8 bases aligning to TRBD1. The length of the CDR3 is 16 residues. Unmatched junction bases numbered 9, after V lost 5 bases and J lost 4 bases. Looked up from germline, CDR1 is MNHEY and CDR2 is SMNVEV (reference sequence). The CDR3 protein is CASSLRTGRGNEKLFF. Written as DNA, the CDR3 is TGTGCCAGCAGTCTCCGGACAGGGCGTGGTAATGAAAAACTGTTTTTT.

This rearrangement joins TRBV5-4 to TRBJ2-7; 7 nucleotides match TRBD2. This CDR3 contains 15 residues. The junction had 4 bases not matched to a gene; V was cut back by 0 bases and J by 1 base. Germline V gene sequence: CDR1 SGHNT, CDR2 YYREEE (reference sequence). The chain's CDR3 is CASSLESSGSYEQYF. CDR3 DNA: TGTGCCAGCAGCTTGGAGTCTAGCGGATCCTACGAGCAGTACTTC.

This rearrangement joins TRBV7-9 to TRBJ1-1; 8 bases agree with TRBD1. Germline V gives CDR1 SEHNR, CDR2 FQNEAQ (reference sequence). J lost 1 base, V lost 1 base, and 2 bases had no gene match. This CDR3 spans 15 amino acids. The CDR3 reads CASSLVRGRNTEAFF. CDR3 in DNA: TGTGCCAGCAGCTTAGTCAGGGGGCGGAACACTGAAGCTTTCTTT.

The chain uses TRBV29-1 and TRBJ2-3; the match to TRBD2 covers 9 bases. The CDR3 totals 15 residues. Germline V gene sequence: CDR1 SQVTM, CDR2 ANQGSEA. V was clipped by 7 bases and J by 3 bases; unmatched bases: 11. The CDR3 DNA is TGCAGCGCCGCTGGAGCGGGGGGCGTGACAGATACGCAGTATTTT. This sequence encodes CSAAGAGGVTDTQYF.